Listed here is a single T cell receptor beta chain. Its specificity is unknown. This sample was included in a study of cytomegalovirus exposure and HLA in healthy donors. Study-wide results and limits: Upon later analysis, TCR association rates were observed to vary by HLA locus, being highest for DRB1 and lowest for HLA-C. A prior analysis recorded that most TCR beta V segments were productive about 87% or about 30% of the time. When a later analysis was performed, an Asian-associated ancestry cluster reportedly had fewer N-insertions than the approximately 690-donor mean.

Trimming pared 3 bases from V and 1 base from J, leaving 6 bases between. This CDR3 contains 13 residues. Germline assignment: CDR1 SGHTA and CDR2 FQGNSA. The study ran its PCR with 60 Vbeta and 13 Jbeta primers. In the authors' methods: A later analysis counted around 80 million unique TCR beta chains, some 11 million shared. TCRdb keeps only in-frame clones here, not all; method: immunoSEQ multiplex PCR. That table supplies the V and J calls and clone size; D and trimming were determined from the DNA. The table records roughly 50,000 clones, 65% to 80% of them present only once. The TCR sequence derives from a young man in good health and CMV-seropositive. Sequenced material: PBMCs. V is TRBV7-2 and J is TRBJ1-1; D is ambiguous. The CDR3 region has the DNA TGTGCCAGCAGCTTTCGGGGGAACACTGAAGCTTTCTTT. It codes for CASSFRGNTEAFF.